This paragraph reports one TCR beta chain. Its antigen is not identified. The V gene's germline CDR1 is SGHRS and CDR2 YFSETQ. Between the trimmed V and J ends, which lost 0 bases and 1 base, there was a span of 8 bases. CDR3 length: 16 residues. These data belong to a study of CD4+ T cells in melanoma. The study, taken as a whole, reports: Reportedly, melanoma neoantigen-specific CD4+ T cells showed varied differentiation states. A reported correlation linked neoantigen-specific CD4+ T cells to CD8+, macrophage and B cell function.

Repertoires were generated with immunoSEQ multiplex PCR, while TCRdb's copy carries only in-frame clones and drops some. Here the sample spans some 47,000 clones, 80% to 90% being singletons. The clonotype originates from a human donor with melanoma. The chain uses TRBV5-1 and TRBJ2-6; D remains ambiguous. The source material was peripheral blood. CDR3 sequence: CASSLGLNSGANVLTF. The CDR3 DNA follows: TGCGCCAGCAGCTTGGGTCTCAATTCTGGGGCCAACGTCCTGACTTTC.